Listed below are T cell receptor beta chains from one sample, sequenced in a study of CD8 T cells in ankylosing spondylitis. TCRdb independently ran MiXCR on the 5' RACE reads; one entry per CDR3 protein. The sample holds around 770,000 distinct CDR3 sequences, about an eighth seen once. The sequencing sample was made of blood, either unsorted or a sorted T cell fraction (not recorded which). The receptors come from a male donor with ankylosing spondylitis. The CDR3 runs from the conserved cysteine through the conserved F or W.

V | CDR3
TRBV28 | CASLITGSNQPQHF
TRBV7-9 | CASSLAQGQGAHTQYF
TRBV20-1 | CSAHPGVEQETQYF
TRBV11-2 | CASSFDRASTYGYTF
TRBV6-5 | CASSSLSPRAPYTEAFF
TRBV14 | CASSVGGSATQYF
TRBV12-3/TRBV12-4 | CASSPGLVRGGEQYF
TRBV11-1 | CASSPDRGVLDTQYF
TRBV10-3 | CAISEFGTNYGYTF
TRBV6-2/TRBV6-3 | CASSYQNPAYNEQFF
TRBV20-1 | CSARPGAGGYEQYF
TRBV29-1 | CSVEDLDAHGVYEQYF
TRBV20-1 | CSGVDRTDTQYF
TRBV6-2/TRBV6-3 | CASSGQGLLQPQHF
TRBV4-1 | CASSQDLDGRETQYF
TRBV4-3 | CASSHRATDTQYF
TRBV7-2 | CASSLGVRGLFYEQYF
TRBV6-1 | CASSPRRGGRSYNEQFF
TRBV20-1 | CSASAGDSYEQYF
TRBV2 | CATKGLQGSYNEQFF